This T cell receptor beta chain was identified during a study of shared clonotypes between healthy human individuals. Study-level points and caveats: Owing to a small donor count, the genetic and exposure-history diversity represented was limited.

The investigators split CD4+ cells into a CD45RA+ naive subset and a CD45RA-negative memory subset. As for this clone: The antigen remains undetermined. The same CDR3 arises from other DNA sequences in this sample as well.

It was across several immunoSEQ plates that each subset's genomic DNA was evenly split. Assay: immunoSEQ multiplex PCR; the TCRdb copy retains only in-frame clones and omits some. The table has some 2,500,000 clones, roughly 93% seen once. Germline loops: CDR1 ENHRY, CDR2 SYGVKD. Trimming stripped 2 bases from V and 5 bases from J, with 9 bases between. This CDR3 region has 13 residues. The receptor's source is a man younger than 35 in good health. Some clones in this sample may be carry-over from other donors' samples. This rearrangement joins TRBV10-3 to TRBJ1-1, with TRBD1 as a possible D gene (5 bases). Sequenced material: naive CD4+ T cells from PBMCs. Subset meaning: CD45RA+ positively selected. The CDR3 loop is CAISELGGTEAFF. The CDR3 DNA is TGTGCCATCAGTGAGCTGGGGGGAACTGAAGCTTTCTTT.